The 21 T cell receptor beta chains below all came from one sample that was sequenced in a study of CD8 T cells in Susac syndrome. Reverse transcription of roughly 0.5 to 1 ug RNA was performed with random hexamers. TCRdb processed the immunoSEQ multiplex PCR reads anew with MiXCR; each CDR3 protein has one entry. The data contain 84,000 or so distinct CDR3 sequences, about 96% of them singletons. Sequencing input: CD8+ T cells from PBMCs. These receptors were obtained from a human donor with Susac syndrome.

For the CDR3, the DNA is TGCAGCGCGTTGGACGAACTGGAGACCCAGTACTTC. Protein sequence: CSALDELETQYF. This chain links TRBV29-1 with TRBJ2-5; D unclear. Per the germline V gene, CDR1 is SQVTM and CDR2 is ANQGSEA. The V end lost 7 bases, the J end lost 5 bases, and 14 bases lay between the germline ends. The CDR3 sequence is 12 residues long.

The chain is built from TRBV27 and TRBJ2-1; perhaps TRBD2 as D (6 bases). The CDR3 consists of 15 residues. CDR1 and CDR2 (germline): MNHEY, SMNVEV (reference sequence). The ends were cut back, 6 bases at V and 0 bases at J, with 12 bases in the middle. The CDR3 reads CASRLTSGSYNEQFF. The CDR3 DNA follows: TGTGCCAGCAGGCTGACTAGTGGCTCCTACAATGAGCAGTTCTTC.

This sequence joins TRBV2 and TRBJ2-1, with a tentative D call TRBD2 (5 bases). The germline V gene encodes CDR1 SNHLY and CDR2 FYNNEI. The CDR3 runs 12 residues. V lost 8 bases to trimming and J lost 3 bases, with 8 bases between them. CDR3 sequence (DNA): TGTGCCAGCCCGGGGAGCTACAATGAGCAGTTCTTC. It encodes CASPGSYNEQFF.

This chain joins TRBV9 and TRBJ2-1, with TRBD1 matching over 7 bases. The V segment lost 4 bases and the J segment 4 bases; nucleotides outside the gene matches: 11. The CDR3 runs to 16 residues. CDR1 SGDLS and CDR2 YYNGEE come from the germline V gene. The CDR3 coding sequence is TGTGCCAGCAGCCCCACCATGGGACAGAATTACAATGAGCAGTTCTTC. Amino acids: CASSPTMGQNYNEQFF.

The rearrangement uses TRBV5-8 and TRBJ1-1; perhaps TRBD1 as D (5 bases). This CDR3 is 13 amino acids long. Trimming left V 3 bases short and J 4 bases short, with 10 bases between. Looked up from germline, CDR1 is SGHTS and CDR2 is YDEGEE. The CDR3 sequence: CASSSMGGTEAFF. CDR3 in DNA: TGTGCCAGCAGCTCGATGGGGGGCACTGAAGCTTTCTTT.

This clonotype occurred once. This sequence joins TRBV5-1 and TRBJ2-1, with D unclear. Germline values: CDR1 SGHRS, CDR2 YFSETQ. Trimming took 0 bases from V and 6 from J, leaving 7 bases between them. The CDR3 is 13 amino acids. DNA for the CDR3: TGCGCCAGCAGCTTGGGACATGGCAATGAGCAGTTCTTC. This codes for CASSLGHGNEQFF.

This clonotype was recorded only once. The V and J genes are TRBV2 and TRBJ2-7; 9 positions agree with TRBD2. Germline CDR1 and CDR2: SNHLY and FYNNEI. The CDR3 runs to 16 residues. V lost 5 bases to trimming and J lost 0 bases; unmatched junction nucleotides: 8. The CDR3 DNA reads TGTGCCAGCAGTAGGCCGACTAGCGGCCGCTCCTACGAGCAGTACTTC. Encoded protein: CASSRPTSGRSYEQYF.

Here the CDR3 DNA reads TGTGCCAGCTTCTCGTTGGGGAGCACAGATACGCAGTATTTT. Translation gives CASFSLGSTDTQYF. The genes are TRBV18 and TRBJ2-3; D not resolved. The V end was cut by 7 bases, the J end by 0 bases, with 11 bases between. CDR1 KGHSH and CDR2 LQKENI come from the germline V gene. The CDR3 is 14 amino acids.

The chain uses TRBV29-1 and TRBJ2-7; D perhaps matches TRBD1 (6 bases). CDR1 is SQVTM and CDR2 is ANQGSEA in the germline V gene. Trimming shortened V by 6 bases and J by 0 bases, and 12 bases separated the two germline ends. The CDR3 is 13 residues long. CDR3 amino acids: CSVWTADSYEQYF. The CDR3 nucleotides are TGCAGCGTCTGGACAGCGGACTCCTACGAGCAGTACTTC.

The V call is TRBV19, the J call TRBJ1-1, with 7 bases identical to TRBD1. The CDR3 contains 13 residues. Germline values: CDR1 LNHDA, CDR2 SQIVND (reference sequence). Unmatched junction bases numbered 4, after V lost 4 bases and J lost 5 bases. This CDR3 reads CASSSGTATEAFF. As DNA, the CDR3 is TGTGCCAGTAGTAGCGGGACAGCGACTGAAGCTTTCTTT.

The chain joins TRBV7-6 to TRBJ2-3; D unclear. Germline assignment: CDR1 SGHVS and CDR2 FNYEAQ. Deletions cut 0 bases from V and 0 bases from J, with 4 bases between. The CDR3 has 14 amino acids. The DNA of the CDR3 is TGTGCCAGCAGCTTAGCAACTAGCACAGATACGCAGTATTTT. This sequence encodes CASSLATSTDTQYF.

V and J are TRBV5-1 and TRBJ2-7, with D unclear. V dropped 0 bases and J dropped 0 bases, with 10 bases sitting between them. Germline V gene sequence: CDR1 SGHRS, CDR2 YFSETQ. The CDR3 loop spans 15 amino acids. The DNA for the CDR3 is TGCGCCAGCAGCTTGGGGACGGAGAGCTCCTACGAGCAGTACTTC. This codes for CASSLGTESSYEQYF.

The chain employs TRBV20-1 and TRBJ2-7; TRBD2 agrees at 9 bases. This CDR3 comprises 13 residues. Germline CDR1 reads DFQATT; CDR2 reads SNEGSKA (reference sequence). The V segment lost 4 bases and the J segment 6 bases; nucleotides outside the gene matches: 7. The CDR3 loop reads CSAKAGGPLEQYV. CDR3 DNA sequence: TGCAGTGCTAAAGCGGGGGGTCCCCTCGAGCAGTACGTC.

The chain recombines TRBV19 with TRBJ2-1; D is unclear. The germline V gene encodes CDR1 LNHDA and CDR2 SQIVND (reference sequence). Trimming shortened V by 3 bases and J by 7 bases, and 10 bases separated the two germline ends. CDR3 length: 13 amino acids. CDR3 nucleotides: TGTGCCAGTAGTATGGGGAACCCGAATGAGCAGTTCTTC. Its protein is CASSMGNPNEQFF. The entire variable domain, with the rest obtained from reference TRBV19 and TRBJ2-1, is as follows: DGGITQSPKYLFRKEGQNVTLSCEQNLNHDAMYWYRQDPGQGLRLIYYSQIVNDFQKGDIAEGYSVSREKKESFPLTVTSAQKNPTAFYLCASSMGNPNEQFFGPGTRLTVL.

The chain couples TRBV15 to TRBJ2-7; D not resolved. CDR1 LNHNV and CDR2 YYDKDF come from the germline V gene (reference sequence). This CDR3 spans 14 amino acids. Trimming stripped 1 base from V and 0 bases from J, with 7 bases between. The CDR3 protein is CATSRADGSYEQYF. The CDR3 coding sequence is TGTGCCACCAGCAGAGCGGACGGCTCCTACGAGCAGTACTTC.

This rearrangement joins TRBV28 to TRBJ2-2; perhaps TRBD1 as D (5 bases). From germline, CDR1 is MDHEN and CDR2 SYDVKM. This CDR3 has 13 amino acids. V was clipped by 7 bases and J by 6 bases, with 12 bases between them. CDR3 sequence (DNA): TGTGCCAGCAAACAGGAGTTAGCCGGGGAGCTGTTTTTT. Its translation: CASKQELAGELFF.

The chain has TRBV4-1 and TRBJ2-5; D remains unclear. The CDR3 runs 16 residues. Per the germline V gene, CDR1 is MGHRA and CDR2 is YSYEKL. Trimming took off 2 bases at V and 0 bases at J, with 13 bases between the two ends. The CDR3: CASSQLIDGYQETQYF. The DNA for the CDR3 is TGCGCCAGCAGCCAACTTATCGATGGGTACCAAGAGACCCAGTACTTC.

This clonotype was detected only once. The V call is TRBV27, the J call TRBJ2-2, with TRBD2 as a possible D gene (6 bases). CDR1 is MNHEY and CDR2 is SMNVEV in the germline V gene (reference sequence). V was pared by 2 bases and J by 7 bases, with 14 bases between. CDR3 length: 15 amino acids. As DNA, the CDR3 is TGTGCCAGCAGTTTAATCGGGGGTGAAGGCGGGGAGCTGTTTTTT. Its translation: CASSLIGGEGGELFF.

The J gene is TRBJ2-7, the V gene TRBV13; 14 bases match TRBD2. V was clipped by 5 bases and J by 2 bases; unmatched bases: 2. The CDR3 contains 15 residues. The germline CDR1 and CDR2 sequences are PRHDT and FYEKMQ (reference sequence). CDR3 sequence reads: CASSPGLAGAYEQYF. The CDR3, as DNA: TGTGCCAGCAGCCCGGGACTAGCGGGAGCCTACGAGCAGTACTTC.

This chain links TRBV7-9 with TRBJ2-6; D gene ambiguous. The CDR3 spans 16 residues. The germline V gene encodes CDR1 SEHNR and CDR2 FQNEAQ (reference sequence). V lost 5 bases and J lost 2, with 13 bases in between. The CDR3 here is CASSHERGPGANVLTF. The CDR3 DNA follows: TGTGCCAGCAGCCACGAACGTGGTCCTGGGGCCAACGTCCTGACTTTC.

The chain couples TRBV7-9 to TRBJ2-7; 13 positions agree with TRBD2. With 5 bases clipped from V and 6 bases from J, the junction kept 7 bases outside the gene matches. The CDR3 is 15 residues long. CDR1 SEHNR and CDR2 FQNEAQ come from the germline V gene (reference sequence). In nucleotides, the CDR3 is TGTGCCAGCAGCCCGGGGACTAGCGGGATGGGCGAGCAGTACTTC. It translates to CASSPGTSGMGEQYF.